This TCR beta chain derives from a study of cytomegalovirus exposure and HLA in healthy donors. Study observations and caveats: Within an earlier analysis, most TCR beta V segments proved productive either about 90% or about 30% of the time.

About this clone itself: Its antigen is unknown.

The PCR used 60 Vbeta and 13 Jbeta primers. Only in-frame clones appear in the TCRdb table, and some are missing; sequencing was by immunoSEQ multiplex PCR. The repertoire consists of 90,000 to 110,000 clones, with more than 70% occurring once and the leading ten covering around 2.1%. CDR3 size: 13 residues. CDR1 and CDR2 (germline): SEHNR, FQNEAQ (reference sequence). J lost 4 bases, V lost 4 bases, and 3 bases had no gene match. The V call is TRBV7-9, the J call TRBJ2-5; 7 nucleotides agree with TRBD1. This sequence originates from a young man in good health and CMV-seronegative. Input material: PBMCs. CDR3 sequence: CASSSQGRETQYF. The CDR3 DNA reads TGTGCCAGCAGCTCACAGGGGCGAGAGACCCAGTACTTC.